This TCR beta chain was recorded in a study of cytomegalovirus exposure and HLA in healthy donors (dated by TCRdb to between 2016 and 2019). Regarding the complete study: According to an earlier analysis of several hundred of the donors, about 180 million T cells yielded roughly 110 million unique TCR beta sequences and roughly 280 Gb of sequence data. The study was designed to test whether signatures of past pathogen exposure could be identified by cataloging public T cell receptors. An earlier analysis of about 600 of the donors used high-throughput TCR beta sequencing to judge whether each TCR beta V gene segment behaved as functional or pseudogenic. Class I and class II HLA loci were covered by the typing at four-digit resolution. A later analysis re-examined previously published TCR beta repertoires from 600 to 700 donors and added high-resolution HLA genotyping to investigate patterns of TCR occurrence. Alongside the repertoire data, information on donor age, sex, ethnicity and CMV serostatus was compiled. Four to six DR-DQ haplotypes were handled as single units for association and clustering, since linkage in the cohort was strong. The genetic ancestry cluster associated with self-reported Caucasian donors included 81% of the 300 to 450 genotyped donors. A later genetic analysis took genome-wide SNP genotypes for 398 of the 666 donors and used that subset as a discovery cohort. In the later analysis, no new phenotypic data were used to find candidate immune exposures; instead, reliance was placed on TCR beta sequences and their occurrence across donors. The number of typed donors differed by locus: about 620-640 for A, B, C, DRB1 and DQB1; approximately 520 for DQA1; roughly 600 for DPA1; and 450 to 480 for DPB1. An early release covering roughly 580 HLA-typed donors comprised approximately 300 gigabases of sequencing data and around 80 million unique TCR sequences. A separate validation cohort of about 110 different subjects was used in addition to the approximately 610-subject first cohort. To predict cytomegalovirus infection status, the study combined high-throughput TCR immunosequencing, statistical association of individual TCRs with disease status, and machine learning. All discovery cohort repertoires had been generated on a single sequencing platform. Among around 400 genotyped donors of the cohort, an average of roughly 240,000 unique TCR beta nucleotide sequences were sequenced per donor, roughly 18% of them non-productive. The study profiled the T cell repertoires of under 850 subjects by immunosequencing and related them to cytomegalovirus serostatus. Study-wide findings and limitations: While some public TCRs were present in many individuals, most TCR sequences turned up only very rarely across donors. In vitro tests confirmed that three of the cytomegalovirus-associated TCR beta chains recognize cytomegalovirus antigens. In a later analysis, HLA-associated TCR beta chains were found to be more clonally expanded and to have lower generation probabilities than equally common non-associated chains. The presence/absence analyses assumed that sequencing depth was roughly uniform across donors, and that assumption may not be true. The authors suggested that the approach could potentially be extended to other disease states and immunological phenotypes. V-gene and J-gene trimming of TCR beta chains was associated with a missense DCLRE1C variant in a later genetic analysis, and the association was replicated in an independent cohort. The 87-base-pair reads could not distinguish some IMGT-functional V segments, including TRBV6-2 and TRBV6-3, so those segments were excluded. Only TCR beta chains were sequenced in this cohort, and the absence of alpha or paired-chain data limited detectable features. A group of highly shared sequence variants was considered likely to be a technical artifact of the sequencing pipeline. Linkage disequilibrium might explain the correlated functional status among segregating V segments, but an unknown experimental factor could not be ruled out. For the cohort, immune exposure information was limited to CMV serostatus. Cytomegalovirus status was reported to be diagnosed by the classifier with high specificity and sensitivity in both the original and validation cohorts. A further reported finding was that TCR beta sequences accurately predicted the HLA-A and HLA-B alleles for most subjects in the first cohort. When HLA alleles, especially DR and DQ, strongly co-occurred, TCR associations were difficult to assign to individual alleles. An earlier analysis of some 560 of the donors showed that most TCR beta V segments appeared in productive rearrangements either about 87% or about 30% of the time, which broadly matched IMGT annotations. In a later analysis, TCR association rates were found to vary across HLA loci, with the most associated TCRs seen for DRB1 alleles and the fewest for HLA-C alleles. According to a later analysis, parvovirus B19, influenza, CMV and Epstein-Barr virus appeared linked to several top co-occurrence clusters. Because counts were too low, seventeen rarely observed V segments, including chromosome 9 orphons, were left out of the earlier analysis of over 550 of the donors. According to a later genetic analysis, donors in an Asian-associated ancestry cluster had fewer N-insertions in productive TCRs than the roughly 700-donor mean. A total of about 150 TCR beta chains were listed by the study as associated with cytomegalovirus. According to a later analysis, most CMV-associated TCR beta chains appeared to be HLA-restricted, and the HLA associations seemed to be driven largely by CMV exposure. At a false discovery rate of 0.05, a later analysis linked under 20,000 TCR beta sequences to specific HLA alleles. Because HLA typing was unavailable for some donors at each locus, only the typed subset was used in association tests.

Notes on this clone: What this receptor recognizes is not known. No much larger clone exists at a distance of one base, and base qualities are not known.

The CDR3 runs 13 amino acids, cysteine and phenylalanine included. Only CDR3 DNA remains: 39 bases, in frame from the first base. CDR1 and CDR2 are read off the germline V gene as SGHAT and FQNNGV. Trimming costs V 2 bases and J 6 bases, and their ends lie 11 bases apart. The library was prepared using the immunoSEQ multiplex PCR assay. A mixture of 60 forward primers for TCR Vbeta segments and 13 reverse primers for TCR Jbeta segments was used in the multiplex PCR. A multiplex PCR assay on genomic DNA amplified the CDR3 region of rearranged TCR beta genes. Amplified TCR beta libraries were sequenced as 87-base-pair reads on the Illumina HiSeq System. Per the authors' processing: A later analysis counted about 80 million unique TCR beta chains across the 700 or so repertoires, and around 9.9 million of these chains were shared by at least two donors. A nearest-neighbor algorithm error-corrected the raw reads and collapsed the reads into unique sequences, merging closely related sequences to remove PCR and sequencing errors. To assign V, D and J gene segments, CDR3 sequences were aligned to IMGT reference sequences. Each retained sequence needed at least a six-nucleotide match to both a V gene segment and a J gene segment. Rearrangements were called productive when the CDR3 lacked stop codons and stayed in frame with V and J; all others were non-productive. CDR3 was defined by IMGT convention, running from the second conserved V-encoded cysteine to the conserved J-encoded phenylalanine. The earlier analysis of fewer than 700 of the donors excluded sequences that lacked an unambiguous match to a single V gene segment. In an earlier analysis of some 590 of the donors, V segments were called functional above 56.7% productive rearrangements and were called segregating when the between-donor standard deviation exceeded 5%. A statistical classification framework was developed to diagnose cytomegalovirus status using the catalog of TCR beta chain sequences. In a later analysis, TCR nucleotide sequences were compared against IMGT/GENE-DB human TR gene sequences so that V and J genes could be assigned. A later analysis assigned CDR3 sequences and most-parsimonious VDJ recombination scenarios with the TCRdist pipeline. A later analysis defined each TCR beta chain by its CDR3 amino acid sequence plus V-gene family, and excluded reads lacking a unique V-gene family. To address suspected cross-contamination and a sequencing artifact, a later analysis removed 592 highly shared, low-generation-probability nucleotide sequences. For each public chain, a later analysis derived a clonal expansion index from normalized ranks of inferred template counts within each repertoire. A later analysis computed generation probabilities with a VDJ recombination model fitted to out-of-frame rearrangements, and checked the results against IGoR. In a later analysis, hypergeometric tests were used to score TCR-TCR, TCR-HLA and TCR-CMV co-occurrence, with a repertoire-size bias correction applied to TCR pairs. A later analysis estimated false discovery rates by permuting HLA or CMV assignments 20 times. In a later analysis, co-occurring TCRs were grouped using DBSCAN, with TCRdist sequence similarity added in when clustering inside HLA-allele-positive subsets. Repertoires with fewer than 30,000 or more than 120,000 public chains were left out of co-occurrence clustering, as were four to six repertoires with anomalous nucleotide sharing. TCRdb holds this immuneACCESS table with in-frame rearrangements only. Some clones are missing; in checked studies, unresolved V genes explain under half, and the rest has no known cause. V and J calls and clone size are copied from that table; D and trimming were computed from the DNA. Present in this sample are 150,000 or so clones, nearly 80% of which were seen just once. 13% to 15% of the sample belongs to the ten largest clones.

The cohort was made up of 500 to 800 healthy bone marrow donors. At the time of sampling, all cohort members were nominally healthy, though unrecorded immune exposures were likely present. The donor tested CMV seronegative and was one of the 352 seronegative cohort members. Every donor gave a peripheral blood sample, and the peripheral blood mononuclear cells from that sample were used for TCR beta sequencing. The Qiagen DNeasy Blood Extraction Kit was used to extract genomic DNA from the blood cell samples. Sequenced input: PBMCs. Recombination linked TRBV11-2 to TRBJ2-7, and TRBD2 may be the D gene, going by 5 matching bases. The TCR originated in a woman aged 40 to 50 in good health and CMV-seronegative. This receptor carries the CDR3 CASSLTRAGEQYF. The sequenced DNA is TGTGCCAGCAGCTTAACGAGGGCCGGCGAGCAGTACTTC.